A selection of T cell receptor beta chains follows, all from one sample in a study of blood T cell repertoires in COVID-19. The protocol was immunoSEQ multiplex PCR, while the TCRdb copy is restricted to in-frame clones and leaves out a portion. The data hold approximately 500,000 clones, with roughly 88% observed a single time. The sequenced material came from peripheral blood. These receptors were collected from a human donor in a cohort sampled during active COVID-19. Each CDR3 is given with its conserved first and last residue. D genes are given only for firm matches. Only some rows state a clone size, as once, few, many or a class for expanded clones.

J gene | D gene | V gene | clone size | CDR3 DNA | CDR3 protein
TRBJ2-5 | TRBD1 | TRBV7-8 | NA | TGTGCCAGCAGCGGAAGACAGGGGCCTCAAGAGACCCAGTACTTC | CASSGRQGPQETQYF
TRBJ2-1 | NA | TRBV6-5 | once | TGTGCCAGCAGCGAGACTAGCTACAATGAGCAGTTCTTC | CASSETSYNEQFF
TRBJ1-4 | NA | TRBV9 | NA | TGTGCCAGCAGCTTACCGACAGACCGGGTTGAAAAACTGTTTTTT | CASSLPTDRVEKLFF
TRBJ1-1 | NA | TRBV9 | few | TGTGCCAGCAGCGTAGGTGCCGGACCTAGCCTGAACACTGAAGCTTTCTTT | CASSVGAGPSLNTEAFF
TRBJ1-2 | NA | TRBV6-2/TRBV6-3 | NA | TGTGCCAGCAGTCTCCAAGGGGCCCGTACGTTGGGCTACACCTTC | CASSLQGARTLGYTF
TRBJ2-1 | TRBD2 | TRBV19 | NA | TGTGCCAGTAGTAGACATACTAGCGGCCCGGGAGTTGAGCAGTTCTTC | CASSRHTSGPGVEQFF
TRBJ1-1 | NA | TRBV2 | NA | TGTGCCACAGGGATGAACACTGAAGCTTTCTTT | CATGMNTEAFF
TRBJ1-2 | TRBD1 | TRBV19 | NA | TGTGCCAGTAGACTTCCGGGACAGTATGGCTACACCTTC | CASRLPGQYGYTF
TRBJ1-5 | NA | TRBV19 | NA | TGTGCCAGTATCGGGTATAGCAATCAGCCCCAGCATTTT | CASIGYSNQPQHF
TRBJ1-1 | NA | TRBV20-1 | NA | TGCAGTGCTAGTGGGCAGGGGATAGGGTCTGAAGCTTTCTTT | CSASGQGIGSEAFF
TRBJ1-1 | NA | TRBV6-6 | few | TGTGCCAGCAACCTCAGGGACACTGAAGCTTTCTTT | CASNLRDTEAFF
TRBJ2-5 | NA | TRBV18 | NA | TGTGCCAGCTCACGGTTACAGTCCATTCAAGAGACCCAGTACTTC | CASSRLQSIQETQYF
TRBJ1-6 | NA | TRBV19 | NA | TGTGCCAGTAGGAAGGCAGGGGAGAATTCACCCCTCCACTTT | CASRKAGENSPLHF
TRBJ1-5 | NA | TRBV7-2 | NA | TGTGCCAGCAGCTTAGTCACGGGTAGCAATCAGCCCCAGCATTTT | CASSLVTGSNQPQHF
TRBJ1-5 | NA | TRBV28 | once | TGTGCCAGCCGCCTCGGGGGGCCTAGCAATCAGCCCCAGCATTTT | CASRLGGPSNQPQHF
TRBJ2-7 | TRBD2 | TRBV11-3 | NA | TGTGCCAGCAGCTTAGGTCCCACCGGGACTAGCGGAGAAGAGCAGTACTTC | CASSLGPTGTSGEEQYF
TRBJ1-6 | NA | TRBV11-2 | NA | TGTGCCAGCAGCTCGTACAGGGACTCACCCCTCCACTTT | CASSSYRDSPLHF
TRBJ1-2 | NA | TRBV12-3/TRBV12-4 | NA | TGTGCCAGCAGTTTGAAGGGGTCTCATGGCTACACCTTC | CASSLKGSHGYTF
TRBJ1-5 | NA | TRBV11-2 | NA | TGTGCCAGCAGCTCAGGACACCGACCTTATAGCAATCAGCCCCAGCATTTT | CASSSGHRPYSNQPQHF
TRBJ2-2 | NA | TRBV24-1 | NA | TGTGCCACCGGCTCCAGGGCGAACACCGGGGAGCTGTTTTTT | CATGSRANTGELFF
TRBJ2-2 | NA | TRBV4-2 | NA | TGTGCCAGCAGCCCTTTGAACACCGGGGAGCTGTTTTTT | CASSPLNTGELFF
TRBJ1-1 | TRBD1 | TRBV30 | NA | TGTGCCTGGGGGACCGGGACAGGGGGATTCATGAACACTGAAGCTTTCTTT | CAWGTGTGGFMNTEAFF
TRBJ2-5 | NA | TRBV3-1/TRBV3-2 | NA | TGTGCCAGCAGCCAAGTCCGGGGGGCGATGGAGACCCAGTACTTC | CASSQVRGAMETQYF
TRBJ1-2 | NA | TRBV6-5 | NA | TGTGCCAGCAGTTACGACAGGTACTATGGCTACACCTTC | CASSYDRYYGYTF
TRBJ2-7 | NA | TRBV5-1 | NA | TGCGCCAGCAGCGTTATAGACCCGGGACATCTGCCCTACGAGCAGTACTTC | CASSVIDPGHLPYEQYF
TRBJ1-1 | NA | TRBV7-3 | NA | TGTGCCAGCAGCTTGCGGGGGAACACTGAAGCTTTCTTT | CASSLRGNTEAFF
TRBJ2-1 | TRBD1 | TRBV6-1 | NA | TGTGCCAGCAGTGAAGTTGGGTACGGGACAGGGGGCAATGAGCAGTTCTTC | CASSEVGYGTGGNEQFF
TRBJ2-5 | NA | TRBV7-8 | few | TGTGCCAGCAGCTTCTTAGAAGGTGGAGTTCAAGAGACCCAGTACTTC | CASSFLEGGVQETQYF
TRBJ1-3 | NA | TRBV5-1 | few | TGCGCCAGCAGCCTATCCAGGGTAGCTGGAAACACCATATATTTT | CASSLSRVAGNTIYF
TRBJ2-6 | TRBD2 | TRBV20-1 | NA | TGCAGTGCTAGTGGGGGGGCTGGGGCCAACGTCCTGACTTTC | CSASGGAGANVLTF
TRBJ1-1 | NA | TRBV5-6 | NA | TGTGCCAGCAGCAATCCACAGGGATTATGGACTGAAGCTTTCTTT | CASSNPQGLWTEAFF
TRBJ1-2 | NA | TRBV6-2/TRBV6-3 | NA | TGTGCCAGCAGTTACGGGGCAGGCCTAACCGCTAACTATGGCTACACCTTC | CASSYGAGLTANYGYTF
TRBJ1-5 | NA | TRBV24-1 | NA | TGTGCCACCGCGGGGGTAGCGGGATCTGGGCAGCCCCAGCATTTT | CATAGVAGSGQPQHF
TRBJ2-3 | TRBD2 | TRBV30 | NA | TGTGCCTGGATGCTAGCGGGAGATTCAGATACGCAGTATTTT | CAWMLAGDSDTQYF
TRBJ2-2 | NA | TRBV2 | NA | TGTGCCAGCAGACGGACCGGGGAGCTGTTTTTT | CASRRTGELFF
TRBJ1-3 | NA | TRBV10-3 | NA | TGTGCCATCAGTGGACAGATTTCAAACTCTGGAAACACCATATATTTT | CAISGQISNSGNTIYF
TRBJ1-5 | NA | TRBV6-1 | NA | TGTGCCAGCAGTGAAATCGGGGGGGCCGTCGGGCAGCCCCAGCATTTT | CASSEIGGAVGQPQHF
TRBJ2-1 | TRBD2 | TRBV5-1 | few | TGCGCCAGCAGCTCCTTAGCGGGAGCCTACAATGAGCAGTTCTTC | CASSSLAGAYNEQFF
TRBJ2-2 | NA | TRBV4-3 | few | TGCGCCAGCAGCCAAGATAGGAGGGCCAACACCGGGGAGCTGTTTTTT | CASSQDRRANTGELFF
TRBJ2-2 | NA | TRBV6-5 | NA | TGTGCCAGCAGCAAACCAGGCACCGGGGAGCTGTTTTTT | CASSKPGTGELFF
TRBJ2-1 | NA | TRBV12-5 | NA | TGTGCTAGTGGTCCCCTAGGTAGGAATGAGCAGTTCTTC | CASGPLGRNEQFF
TRBJ2-1 | NA | TRBV14 | NA | TGTGCCAGCAGCCAAGGATTACCGCCGGCCTACAATGAGCAGTTCTTC | CASSQGLPPAYNEQFF
TRBJ1-1 | TRBD1 | TRBV12-5 | NA | TGTGCTAGTGGTTTGTCTGGCCAGGGGGTTTACGTCTTT | CASGLSGQGVYVF
TRBJ1-1 | TRBD1 | TRBV19 | NA | TGTGCCAGTAGTCTCGAACCCTTCGACAGGGTAAACCCAGCTTTCTTT | CASSLEPFDRVNPAFF
TRBJ2-2 | TRBD1 | TRBV18 | NA | TGTGCCAGCTCACCCACGAGGGGGCCTTACACCGGGGAGCTGTTTTTT | CASSPTRGPYTGELFF
TRBJ2-2 | TRBD2 | TRBV4-3 | NA | TGCGCCAGCAGCCAAGCGGGAGGGTATACCGGGGAGCTGTTTTTT | CASSQAGGYTGELFF
TRBJ1-4 | NA | TRBV10-2 | NA | TGCGCCAGCAGTCCAGACCTTACCAGAGGGGAAAAACTGTTTTTT | CASSPDLTRGEKLFF